Each of the 4 T cell receptor beta chains below was sequenced from the same sample in a study of shared clonotypes between healthy human individuals. The data were produced by immunoSEQ multiplex PCR, yet TCRdb's version contains in-frame clones alone and is incomplete. Among about 2.3 million clones listed, about 90% were seen once. The source material was naive CD4+ T cells from PBMCs. The subset: CD45RA+ positively selected. The receptors here all came from a man younger than 35 in good health. Some clones in this sample may be carry-over from other donors' samples.

The chain uses TRBV6-1 and TRBJ1-5; TRBD1 matches at 7 bases. Per germline, CDR1 MNHNS and CDR2 SASEGT. This CDR3 has 13 amino acids. V lost 6 bases, J lost 9 bases, and 8 bases stayed unmatched. The CDR3 loop is CASRTGLGRPQHF. CDR3 in DNA: TGTGCCAGCAGGACAGGGTTGGGAAGGCCCCAGCATTTT.

This clone came up once. The J gene is TRBJ2-7, the V gene TRBV29-1, with D tentatively TRBD1 (6 bases). Germline CDR1 reads SQVTM; CDR2 reads ANQGSEA. The CDR3 totals 11 residues. Trimming stripped 7 bases from V and 6 bases from J, with 13 bases between. The CDR3 protein is CSARQAFEQYF. The CDR3, as DNA: TGCAGCGCGAGACAGGCATTCGAGCAGTACTTC.

The rearrangement uses TRBV10-3 and TRBJ1-1; TRBD1 might be the D (5 bases). CDR3 length: 14 amino acids. CDR1 is ENHRY and CDR2 is SYGVKD in the germline V gene. Deletions cut 4 bases from V and 1 base from J, with 10 bases between. CDR3 sequence reads: CAISVSTANTEAFF. The CDR3 coding sequence is TGTGCCATCAGTGTGTCGACAGCGAACACTGAAGCTTTCTTT.

V is TRBV7-8 and J is TRBJ2-1, with 10 bases lining up with TRBD2. The CDR3 sequence is 14 residues long. J lost 8 bases, V lost 1 base, and 2 bases had no gene match. Looked up from germline, CDR1 is SGHVS and CDR2 is FQNEAQ. The CDR3 DNA is TGTGCCAGCAGCTTAGGGCTAGCGGGAGATGAGCAGTTCTTC. This gives the protein CASSLGLAGDEQFF.